A single sample is the source of the 17 T cell receptor beta chains below, sequenced in a study of breast tumors, draining lymph nodes, adjacent tissues. MiXCR, run by TCRdb on the multiplex PCR reads, gives a single entry per CDR3 protein. The repertoire holds 30,000 to 40,000 distinct CDR3 sequences, about 36% seen once, with approximately 10% in the top ten. The sample taken for sequencing was breast tumor tissue. These receptors were obtained from a female donor with breast cancer. Some clones in this sample may be carry-over from other donors' samples.

There are many counts of this clonotype. J is TRBJ2-3 and V is TRBV6-6; TRBD2 agrees at 10 bases. From germline, CDR1 is MNHNY and CDR2 SVGAGI (reference sequence). The J segment lost 5 bases and the V segment lost 7 bases, leaving 6 bases of the junction unmatched. CDR3 length equals 14 residues. This CDR3 is CASTLSGGGDTQYF. The CDR3 bases are TGTGCCAGCACCTTAAGCGGGGGGGGAGATACGCAGTATTTT.

Many counts were recorded for this clonotype. The rearrangement links TRBV13 to TRBJ2-7; the match to TRBD2 covers 7 bases. Germline V CDR1 and CDR2: PRHDT, FYEKMQ (reference sequence). V lost 0 bases to trimming and J lost 1 base; unmatched junction nucleotides: 9. The CDR3 runs to 17 residues. Here the CDR3 reads CASSLGRGGIRSYEQYF. CDR3 nucleotide sequence: TGTGCCAGCAGCTTAGGCCGCGGGGGAATCCGGTCCTACGAGCAGTACTTC.

The rearrangement uses TRBV2 and TRBJ2-7; TRBD1 matches 7 bases. Germline V gene sequence: CDR1 SNHLY, CDR2 FYNNEI. This CDR3 is built from 14 residues. J was trimmed by 5 bases and V by 5 bases; bases with no gene match: 9. The CDR3 DNA is TGTGCCAGCAGTTCCCGACAGGGAAGGAACGAGCAGTACTTC. Its translation: CASSSRQGRNEQYF.

This clonotype was detected once. This sequence joins TRBV28 and TRBJ2-1; D perhaps matches TRBD2 (5 bases). CDR1 is MDHEN, CDR2 SYDVKM, per germline. V was shortened by 4 bases and J by 8 bases, with 15 bases between the two germline ends. The CDR3 runs to 14 residues. The CDR3 spells CASSWGARSDEQFF. As DNA, the CDR3 is TGTGCCAGCAGTTGGGGAGCCAGGTCCGATGAGCAGTTCTTC. The full variable domain, its missing parts supplied by reference TRBV28 and TRBJ2-1, is DVKVTQSSRYLVKRTGEKVFLECVQDMDHENMFWYRQDPGLGLRLIYFSYDVKMKEKGDIPEGYSVSREKKERFSLILESASTNQTSMYLCASSWGARSDEQFFGPGTRLTVL.

This clonotype was seen only a few times. This chain links TRBV2 with TRBJ2-2; D uncertain. This CDR3 spans 13 amino acids. Germline loops: CDR1 SNHLY, CDR2 FYNNEI. Trimming cost V 3 bases and J 7 bases, with 9 bases left between them. This CDR3 reads CASSDRLDGELFF. The CDR3 DNA sequence: TGTGCCAGCAGTGACAGATTGGACGGGGAGCTGTTTTTT.

In its sample, this clonotype was seen many times. The chain employs TRBV5-4 and TRBJ2-1, with 8 nucleotides matching TRBD1. CDR3 size: 17 residues. V dropped 1 base and J dropped 0; count of bases not matched to a gene: 6. Germline loops: CDR1 SGHNT, CDR2 YYREEE (reference sequence). As DNA, the CDR3 is TGTGCCAGCAGCTTGCAGGGGGCAGCGGGCTCCTACAATGAGCAGTTCTTC. This codes for CASSLQGAAGSYNEQFF.

This clonotype was found many times. The CDR3 coding sequence is TGTGCCAGCAGTTTATACAATGAGCAGTTCTTC. This gives the protein CASSLYNEQFF. This chain joins TRBV12-3 or TRBV12-4 and TRBJ2-1; the D is unclear. The CDR3 covers 11 residues. With 2 bases removed from V and 4 bases from J, the gap between germline ends came to 0 bases.

This clonotype has ten or more counts. The chain joins TRBV12-3 or TRBV12-4 to TRBJ2-3; no definite D call. The CDR3 runs to 15 residues. Trimming pared 8 bases from V and 1 base from J, leaving 16 bases between. CDR3 in DNA: TGTGCCAGCCGATTTTCAGAGCTGCGCACAGATACGCAGTATTTT. Translating gives CASRFSELRTDTQYF.

The chain combines TRBV12-3 or TRBV12-4 with TRBJ2-7; unclear D gene. There are 13 residues in the CDR3. Trimming removed 3 bases at V and 0 bases at J, with 6 bases between. The DNA for the CDR3 is TGTGCCAGCAGTTTTCCTGACTCCTACGAGCAGTACTTC. Encoded protein: CASSFPDSYEQYF.

Turning to this clonotype: This is likely a read error, given that the CDR3 carries no conserved phenylalanine or tryptophan at its end. The chain recombines TRBV30 with TRBJ2-1, with D uncertain. The CDR3 extends over 15 amino acids. Trimming took 0 bases from V and 4 from J, leaving 13 bases between them. Germline assignment: CDR1 GTSNPN and CDR2 SVGIG (reference sequence). The CDR3 coding sequence is TGTGCCTGGAGTGTGGACCCTCCAAATTACAATGAGCAGTTCCTC. This translates into CAWSVDPPNYNEQFL.

This clonotype was counted many times. This chain joins TRBV6-4 and TRBJ2-7; tentatively, D is TRBD1 (6 bases). The V end lost 6 bases, the J end lost 3 bases, and 9 bases lay between the germline ends. Per the germline V gene, CDR1 is MRHNA and CDR2 is SNTAGT. There are 12 residues in the CDR3. For the CDR3, the DNA is TGTGCCAGCAGATTCAGGGGCTACGAGCAGTACTTC. Encoded protein: CASRFRGYEQYF.

The rearrangement joins TRBV12-3 or TRBV12-4 to TRBJ2-7; tentative D call: TRBD2 (5 bases). There are 15 residues in the CDR3. The V end lost 6 bases, the J end lost 2 bases, and 17 bases lay between the germline ends. The CDR3 reads CASSISGRIPYEQYF. Written as DNA, the CDR3 is TGTGCCAGCAGCATCAGCGGACGGATCCCCTACGAGCAGTACTTC.

In this sample, this clonotype turned up a few times. The chain combines TRBV28 with TRBJ2-5; 8 bases line up with TRBD1. V lost 3 bases, J lost 8 bases, and 17 bases stayed unmatched. The CDR3 is made up of 17 amino acids. CDR1 is MDHEN, CDR2 SYDVKM, per germline. CDR3 residues: CASSFQQTTGEKRTQYF. The CDR3 DNA reads as TGTGCCAGCAGTTTCCAGCAGACGACAGGGGAGAAGAGAACCCAGTACTTC.

The CDR3 DNA is TGTGCCAGCAGTACCGGGACTAGCCCCGACAGTGAGCAGTTCTTC. Translation: CASSTGTSPDSEQFF. The chain uses TRBV12-3 or TRBV12-4 and TRBJ2-1, with 9 bases lining up with TRBD2. Trimming cost V 5 bases and J 9 bases; bases outside gene matches: 11. CDR3 length equals 15 residues.

In this sample, this clonotype is medium-sized. The chain uses TRBV6-6 and TRBJ2-2, with D hard to call. V lost 7 bases to trimming and J lost 0 bases, with 6 bases between them. CDR3 length: 13 residues. Germline values: CDR1 MNHNY, CDR2 SVGAGI (reference sequence). The CDR3 spells CASTGTNTGELFF. CDR3 coding DNA: TGTGCCAGCACCGGAACGAACACCGGGGAGCTGTTTTTT.

This clonotype was detected ten times or more. This chain uses TRBV5-6 with TRBJ2-7; D is perhaps TRBD1 (5 bases). CDR3 size: 12 residues. The V gene's germline CDR1 is SGHDT and CDR2 YYEEEE. Trimming removed 4 bases at V and 3 bases at J, with 8 bases between. The CDR3 nucleotides read TGTGCCAGCAGCACAGGATACTACGAGCAGTACTTC. Its protein is CASSTGYYEQYF.

In DNA form, the CDR3 reads TGTGCCAGCAGCTGGGGACTAGCCGAAGACAATGAGCAGTTCTTC. Translating it yields CASSWGLAEDNEQFF. V usage is TRBV5-4 and J usage is TRBJ2-1; 9 positions agree with TRBD2. The germline CDR1 and CDR2 sequences are SGHNT and YYREEE (reference sequence). There are 15 residues in the CDR3. Trimming cost V 3 bases and J 5 bases; bases outside gene matches: 6.